This T cell receptor beta chain was captured in a study of blood T cell repertoires in COVID-19 (dated by TCRdb to 2020 to 2021). Turning to the overall study: Samples covering the acute and convalescent phases of COVID-19 were provided by collaborators in the United States, Italy and Spain. Where available, HLA class I and class II types were taken from metadata supplied by the sample provider and were not determined by assay-based typing. The samples were drawn from two sources: the first 160 participants of the ongoing ImmuneRACE study, and over 1,000 subjects contributed by 6 global collaborators. Sample metadata almost always included a de-identified subject ID, COVID-19 status, age in years and sex. Deeply sampled blood TCRbeta repertoires from subjects exposed to, actively infected with, or recovered from COVID-19 were included in the dataset. A freely available public database, intended as a resource for researchers studying the immune response to SARS-CoV-2, is where the repertoires were released. The prospective study material was composed of cDNA or gDNA derived from T cells, B-cell-depleted T cells, or PBMCs.

TCRbeta CDR3 regions were amplified from genomic DNA by means of the immunoSEQ Assay, a bias-controlled multiplex PCR. Under the source paper's analysis protocol: The number of nucleated cells in each sample was estimated by amplification of reference gene primers within the assay. To quantify the absolute abundance of each unique TCRbeta CDR3 rearrangement, sequence reads were collapsed and filtered. Productive Simpson clonality was computed per sample as the square root of Simpson's diversity index over productive rearrangements. TCRdb carries this immuneACCESS record with in-frame sequences only. Its versions omit some clonotypes, under half of them owing to an unresolved V gene in the studies checked, with the rest unexplained. That table furnishes V, J and clone size, whereas the DNA furnished D and trimming. This sample lists about 260,000 clones; about 85% were detected once. The ten largest clones take up 4.2% of the sample.

The collaborating institutions used their own protocols to collect whole blood in K2EDTA tubes. For TCRbeta analysis, collaborator samples were shipped as frozen whole blood, as isolated PBMCs, or as DNA extracted from either sample type. The paper as a whole reports these results and caveats: The amount of clinical and demographic metadata varied by source and participant and was provided uncurated.

A remark on this clone: This clone's antigen is unknown. Base quality data are lacking; no much larger clone is found one base away.

CDR1 and CDR2 were assigned from the germline V gene as MDHEN and SYDVKM. Inclusive of the bounding cysteine and phenylalanine, the CDR3 is 16 residues long. CDR3 DNA is the only sequence kept; it has 48 bases, read in frame from the first base. V is reduced by 6 bases and J by 0 bases, leaving a spacing of 18 bases between them. Material: peripheral blood. Recombination connected TRBV28 to TRBJ2-7; the D segment could be TRBD2, given 5 matching bases. The clonotype originates from a man aged 55 to 70 with acute or convalescent COVID-19. The nucleotide sequence reads as follows: TGTGCCAGCAGCGGCGAAGGCCGGGGTTCCTCCTACGAGCAGTACTTC. Its protein is CASSGEGRGSSYEQYF. Outside the CDR3, residues come from the reference TRBV28 and TRBJ2-7 proteins, so the full variable domain is: DVKVTQSSRYLVKRTGEKVFLECVQDMDHENMFWYRQDPGLGLRLIYFSYDVKMKEKGDIPEGYSVSREKKERFSLILESASTNQTSMYLCASSGEGRGSSYEQYFGPGTRLTVT.